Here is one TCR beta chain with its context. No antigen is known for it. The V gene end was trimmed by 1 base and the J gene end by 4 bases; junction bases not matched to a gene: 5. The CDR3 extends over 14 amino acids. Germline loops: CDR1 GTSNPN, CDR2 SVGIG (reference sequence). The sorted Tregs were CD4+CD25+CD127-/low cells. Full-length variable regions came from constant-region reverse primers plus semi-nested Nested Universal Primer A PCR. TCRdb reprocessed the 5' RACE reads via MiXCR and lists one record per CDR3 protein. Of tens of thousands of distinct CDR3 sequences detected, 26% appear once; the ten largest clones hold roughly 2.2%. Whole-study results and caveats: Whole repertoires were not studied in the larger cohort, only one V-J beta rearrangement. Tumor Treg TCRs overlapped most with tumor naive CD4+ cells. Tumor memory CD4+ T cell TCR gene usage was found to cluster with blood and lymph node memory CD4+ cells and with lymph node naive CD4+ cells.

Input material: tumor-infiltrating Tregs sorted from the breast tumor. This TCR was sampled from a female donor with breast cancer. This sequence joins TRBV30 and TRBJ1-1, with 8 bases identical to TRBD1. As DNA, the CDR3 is TGTGCCTGGAGTGGGGACAGGAGAGGCACTGAAGCTTTCTTT. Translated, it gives CAWSGDRRGTEAFF.